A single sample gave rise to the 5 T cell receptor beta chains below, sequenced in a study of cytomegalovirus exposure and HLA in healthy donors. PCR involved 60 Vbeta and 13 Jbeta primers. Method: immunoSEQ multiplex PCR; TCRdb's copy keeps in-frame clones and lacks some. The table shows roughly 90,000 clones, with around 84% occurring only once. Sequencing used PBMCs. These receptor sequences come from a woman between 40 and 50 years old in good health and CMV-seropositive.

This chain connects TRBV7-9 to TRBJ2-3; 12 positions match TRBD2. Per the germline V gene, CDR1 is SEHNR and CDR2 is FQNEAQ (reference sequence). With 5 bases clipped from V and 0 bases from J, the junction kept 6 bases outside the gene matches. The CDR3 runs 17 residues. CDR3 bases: TGTGCCAGCAGCGACCTAGCGGGAGGGGACAGCACAGATACGCAGTATTTT. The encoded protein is CASSDLAGGDSTDTQYF.

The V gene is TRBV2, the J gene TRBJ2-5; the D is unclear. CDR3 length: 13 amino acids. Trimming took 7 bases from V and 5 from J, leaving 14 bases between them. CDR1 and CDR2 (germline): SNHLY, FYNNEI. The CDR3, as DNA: TGTGCCAGCAACCGACTCACCTATGAGACCCAGTACTTC. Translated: CASNRLTYETQYF. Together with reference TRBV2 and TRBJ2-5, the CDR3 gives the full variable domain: EPEVTQTPSHQVTQMGQEVILRCVPISNHLYFYWYRQILGQKVEFLVSFYNNEISEKSEIFDDQFSVERPDGSNFTLKIRSTKLEDSAMYFCASNRLTYETQYFGPGTRLLVL.

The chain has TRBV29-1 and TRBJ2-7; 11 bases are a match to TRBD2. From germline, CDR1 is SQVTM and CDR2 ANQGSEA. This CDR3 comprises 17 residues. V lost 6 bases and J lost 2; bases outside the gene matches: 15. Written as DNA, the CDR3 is TGCAGCGTCCTAACAAGACCGGGACTAGCGGAAACCTACGAGCAGTACTTC. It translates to CSVLTRPGLAETYEQYF.

The CDR3 protein is CASRETGQGAYEQYF. For the CDR3, the DNA is TGTGCCAGCAGAGAAACCGGACAGGGTGCCTACGAGCAGTACTTC. The chain combines TRBV6-6 with TRBJ2-7, with 8 nucleotides matching TRBD1. The CDR3 runs 15 residues. V trimming: 6 bases; J trimming: 2 bases; junction bases outside the gene matches: 9. In germline, CDR1 is MNHNY, CDR2 SVGAGI (reference sequence).

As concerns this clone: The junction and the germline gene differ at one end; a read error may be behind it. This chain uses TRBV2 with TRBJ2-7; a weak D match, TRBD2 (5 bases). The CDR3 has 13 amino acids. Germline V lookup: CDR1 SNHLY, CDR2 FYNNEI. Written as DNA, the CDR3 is TGTGCCAGCAGGGCGCAGCTAGCCTACGGGCAGTACTTC. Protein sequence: CASRAQLAYGQYF.